Following are 3 T cell receptor beta chains from one sample sequenced in a study of cytomegalovirus exposure and HLA in healthy donors listed by TCRdb under 2017. The library was built by means of the immunoSEQ multiplex PCR assay. The multiplex PCR relied on a mix of 60 forward primers for TCR Vbeta segments and 13 reverse primers for TCR Jbeta segments. The immuneACCESS repertoire file appears here via TCRdb, limited to in-frame rearrangements. These files lack a portion of the clones; in checked studies, under half of the deficit traces to unresolved V genes, and the cause of the others is not known. This sample comprises 200,000 to 250,000 clones, approximately 80% of them detected only once. The ten biggest clones cover 0.2% to 0.25% of the sample. The sample was PBMCs. Receptor source: a girl aged 2-10 years in good health and CMV-seronegative.

The chain couples TRBV6-5 to TRBJ2-2; TRBD2 matches 8 bases. Trimming at V came to 0 bases and at J to 3 bases, leaving 3 bases not matched to a gene. Looked up from germline, CDR1 is MNHEY and CDR2 is SVGAGI. This CDR3 is built from 16 residues. This chain's CDR3 is CASSYSSGTDTGELFF. CDR3 sequence (DNA): TGTGCCAGCAGTTACTCTAGCGGGACGGACACCGGGGAGCTGTTTTTT.

The chain couples TRBV30 to TRBJ2-2, with D unresolved. The CDR3 is 16 amino acids. Trimming removed 3 bases at V and 5 bases at J, with 19 bases between. Germline lookup yields CDR1 GTSNPN and CDR2 SVGIG (reference sequence). Here the CDR3 reads CAWRSPPGDGTGELFF. The DNA for the CDR3 is TGTGCCTGGAGGTCCCCCCCGGGTGATGGTACCGGGGAGCTGTTTTTT.

This chain joins TRBV18 and TRBJ2-3, with D perhaps matching TRBD2 (5 bases). CDR1 is KGHSH, CDR2 LQKENI, per germline. The CDR3 contains 15 residues. V lost 11 bases, J lost 1 base, and 19 bases lay in between. CDR3: CAGGPGAGGTDTQYF. CDR3 bases: TGTGCCGGCGGCCCTGGCGCCGGGGGCACAGATACGCAGTATTTT. The variable domain in full, completed from reference TRBV18 and TRBJ2-3, reads NAGVMQNPRHLVRRRGQEARLRCSPMKGHSHVYWYRQLPEEGLKFMVYLQKENIIDESGMPKERFSAEFPKEGPSILRIQQVVRGDSAAYFCAGGPGAGGTDTQYFGPGTRLTVL.